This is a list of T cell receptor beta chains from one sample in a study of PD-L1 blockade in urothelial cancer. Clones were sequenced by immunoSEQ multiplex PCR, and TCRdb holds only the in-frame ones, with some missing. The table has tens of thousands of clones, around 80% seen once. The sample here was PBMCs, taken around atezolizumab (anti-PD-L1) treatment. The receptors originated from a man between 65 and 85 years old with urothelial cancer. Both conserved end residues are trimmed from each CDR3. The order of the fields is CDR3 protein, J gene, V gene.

CDR3aa: AWSVRGRGGELF
j_gene: TRBJ2-2
v_gene: TRBV30

CDR3aa: ASSLQGANYGYT
j_gene: TRBJ1-2
v_gene: TRBV11-1

CDR3aa: AWSDVGAGDTGELF
j_gene: TRBJ2-2
v_gene: TRBV30

CDR3aa: ASSLEGGRFVAF
j_gene: TRBJ1-1
v_gene: TRBV5-5

CDR3aa: ASSSLDRVGPLANVLT
j_gene: TRBJ2-6
v_gene: TRBV28

CDR3aa: ASSQGTGSGGYT
j_gene: TRBJ1-2
v_gene: TRBV7-2

CDR3aa: ASSGRPLTASNGQPQH
j_gene: TRBJ1-5
v_gene: TRBV28

CDR3aa: ASSLSTDTQY
j_gene: TRBJ2-3
v_gene: TRBV5-1

CDR3aa: ASNLGQGMSYEQY
j_gene: TRBJ2-7
v_gene: TRBV11-1

CDR3aa: SVQRGTGTDTQY
j_gene: TRBJ2-3
v_gene: TRBV29-1

CDR3aa: ASSLDGTSPYGYT
j_gene: TRBJ1-2
v_gene: TRBV5-1

CDR3aa: SGSTQGARIQAF
j_gene: TRBJ1-1
v_gene: TRBV29-1

CDR3aa: ASSSPGTNSYNEQF
j_gene: TRBJ2-1
v_gene: TRBV9

CDR3aa: AWMPGQGGEKLF
j_gene: TRBJ1-4
v_gene: TRBV30

CDR3aa: ASSSGGTNEKLF
j_gene: TRBJ1-4
v_gene: TRBV28

CDR3aa: ASSWGQADYGYT
j_gene: TRBJ1-2
v_gene: TRBV5-6

CDR3aa: ASSPEANTGELF
j_gene: TRBJ2-2
v_gene: TRBV5-1

CDR3aa: ASSLSGGNAETQY
j_gene: TRBJ2-5
v_gene: TRBV5-1

CDR3aa: ASSPNPRNAYEQY
j_gene: TRBJ2-7
v_gene: TRBV27

CDR3aa: ASSRDRGYEQY
j_gene: TRBJ2-7
v_gene: TRBV4-1

CDR3aa: ASSFPRGHEQF
j_gene: TRBJ2-1
v_gene: TRBV5-4

CDR3aa: ASALTGALNQPQH
j_gene: TRBJ1-5
v_gene: TRBV9

CDR3aa: ASSETGGPVYNEQF
j_gene: TRBJ2-1
v_gene: TRBV6-1

CDR3aa: ASSSTGGNYGYT
j_gene: TRBJ1-2
v_gene: TRBV5-1